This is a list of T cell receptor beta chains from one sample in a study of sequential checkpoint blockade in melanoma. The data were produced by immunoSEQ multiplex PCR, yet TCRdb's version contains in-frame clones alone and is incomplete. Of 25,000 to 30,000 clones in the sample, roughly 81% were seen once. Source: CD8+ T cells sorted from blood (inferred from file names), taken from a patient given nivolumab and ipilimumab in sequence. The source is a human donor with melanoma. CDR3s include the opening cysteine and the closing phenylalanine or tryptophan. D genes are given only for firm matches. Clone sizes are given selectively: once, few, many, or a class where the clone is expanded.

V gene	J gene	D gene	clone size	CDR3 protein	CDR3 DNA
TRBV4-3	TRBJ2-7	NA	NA	CASSQDLSLPSSYEQYF	TGCGCCAGCAGCCAAGATCTTAGCCTACCGAGCTCCTACGAGCAGTACTTC
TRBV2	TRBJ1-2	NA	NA	CASPEKGSNYGYTF	TGTGCCAGCCCGGAGAAAGGCTCTAACTATGGCTACACCTTC
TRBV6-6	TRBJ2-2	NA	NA	CASSELNTGELFF	TGTGCCAGCTCCGAACTAAACACCGGGGAGCTGTTTTTT
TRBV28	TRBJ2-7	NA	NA	CASSLPQTGVYEQYF	TGTGCCAGCAGTTTACCCCAAACGGGGGTCTACGAGCAGTACTTC
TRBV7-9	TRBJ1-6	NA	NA	CASSLIGVSNSPLHF	TGTGCCAGCAGCTTAATCGGGGTGTCGAATTCACCCCTCCACTTT
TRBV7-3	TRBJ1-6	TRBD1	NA	CASSTGTGGSPLHF	TGTGCCAGCAGCACCGGGACAGGGGGTTCACCCCTCCACTTT
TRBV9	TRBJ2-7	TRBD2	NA	CASSVGGRSYEQYF	TGTGCCAGCAGCGTAGGCGGGAGGAGCTACGAGCAGTACTTC
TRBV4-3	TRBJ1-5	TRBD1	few	CASSQDVTDRGSNQPQHF	TGCGCCAGCAGCCAAGATGTAACGGACAGGGGATCCAATCAGCCCCAGCATTTT
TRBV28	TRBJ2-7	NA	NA	CASSYTGQDEQYF	TGTGCCAGCAGCTATACAGGGCAGGACGAGCAGTACTTC
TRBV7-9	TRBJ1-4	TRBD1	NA	CASSAKGQGDNEKLFF	TGTGCCAGCAGCGCTAAGGGACAGGGGGATAATGAAAAACTGTTTTTT
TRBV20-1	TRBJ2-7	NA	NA	CSARSGEEQYF	TGCAGTGCTAGGTCGGGAGAGGAGCAGTACTTC
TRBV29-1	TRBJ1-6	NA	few	CSVETDVGPYNSPLHF	TGCAGCGTTGAAACGGATGTGGGGCCTTATAATTCACCCCTCCACTTT
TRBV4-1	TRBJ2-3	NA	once	CASSRLTGTDTQYF	TGCGCCAGCAGCCGACTAACAGGCACAGATACGCAGTATTTT
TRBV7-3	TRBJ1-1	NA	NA	CASSLSGGNTEAFF	TGTGCCAGCAGCTTATCGGGGGGGAACACTGAAGCTTTCTTT
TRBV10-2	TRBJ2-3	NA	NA	CASKLLHESADTQYF	TGCGCCAGCAAACTACTCCATGAGTCAGCAGATACGCAGTATTTT
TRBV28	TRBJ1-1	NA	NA	CASSLARGGTEAFF	TGTGCCAGCAGCCTGGCGAGGGGAGGCACTGAAGCTTTCTTT
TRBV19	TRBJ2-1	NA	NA	CASSTLGGSYNEQFF	TGTGCCAGTAGTACACTTGGAGGCTCCTACAATGAGCAGTTCTTC
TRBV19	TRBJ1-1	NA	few	CASAWGGGTEAFF	TGTGCCAGTGCCTGGGGAGGCGGCACTGAAGCTTTCTTT
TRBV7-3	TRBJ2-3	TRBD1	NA	CASSPQGGGSTDTQYF	TGTGCCAGCAGCCCACAGGGGGGCGGTTCTACAGATACGCAGTATTTT
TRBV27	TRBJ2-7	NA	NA	CASSLSSWGVEQYF	TGTGCCAGCAGTTTATCGAGTTGGGGGGTCGAGCAGTACTTC
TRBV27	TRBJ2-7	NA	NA	CASSLLGTDEQYF	TGTGCCAGCAGTTTACTAGGAACGGACGAGCAGTACTTC
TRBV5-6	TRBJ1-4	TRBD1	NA	CASSRQGKLFF	TGTGCCAGCAGTCGACAGGGAAAACTGTTTTTT
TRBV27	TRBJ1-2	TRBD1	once	CASSPPGTAYYGYTF	TGTGCCAGCAGTCCGCCCGGGACAGCGTACTATGGCTACACCTTC
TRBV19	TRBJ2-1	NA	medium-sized	CASSLILAHEQFF	TGTGCCAGTAGTTTGATTCTAGCCCATGAGCAGTTCTTC
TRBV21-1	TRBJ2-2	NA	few	CASSRQGRTGELFF	TGTGCCAGCAGCAGACAGGGTCGGACCGGGGAGCTGTTTTTT
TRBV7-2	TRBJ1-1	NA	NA	CASSLAQALRNTEAFF	TGTGCCAGCAGCTTAGCGCAGGCTCTAAGGAACACTGAAGCTTTCTTT
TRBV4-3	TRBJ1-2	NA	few	CASSHQKGRDYGYTF	TGCGCCAGCAGCCATCAGAAGGGGAGGGACTATGGCTACACCTTC
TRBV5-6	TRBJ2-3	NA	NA	CASFPRGTDTQYF	TGTGCCAGCTTCCCGCGGGGCACAGATACGCAGTATTTT
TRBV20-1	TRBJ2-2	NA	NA	CSARYTGELFF	TGCAGTGCGAGGTACACCGGGGAGCTGTTTTTT
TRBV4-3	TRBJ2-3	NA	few	CASSQDGLRTDTQYF	TGCGCCAGCAGCCAAGACGGACTTCGCACAGATACGCAGTATTTT
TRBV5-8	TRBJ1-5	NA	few	CASSLQGNQPQHF	TGTGCCAGCAGCCTCCAGGGTAATCAGCCCCAGCATTTT
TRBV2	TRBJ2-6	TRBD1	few	CASTGTGVSGANVLTF	TGTGCCAGCACTGGGACAGGGGTCTCTGGGGCCAACGTCCTGACTTTC
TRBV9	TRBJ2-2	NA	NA	CASSAETGELFF	TGTGCCAGCAGCGCGGAGACCGGGGAGCTGTTTTTT
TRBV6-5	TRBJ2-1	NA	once	CASSYTAGSEQFF	TGTGCCAGCAGTTACACGGCGGGATCTGAGCAGTTCTTC